The 4 T cell receptor beta chains listed next were all sequenced from one sample in a study of graft-versus-host responses after intestinal transplantation. Method: immunoSEQ multiplex PCR; TCRdb's copy keeps in-frame clones and lacks some. Among approximately 37,000 clones listed, approximately 89% were seen once. The source was PBMCs, collected roughly 270 days after transplant. These receptors all come from a human patient who received an intestinal transplant, so some T cells may come from the graft donor.

The genes are TRBV9 and TRBJ1-4; D is ambiguous. This CDR3 has 16 amino acids. Germline CDR1 is SGDLS and CDR2 is YYNGEE. Trimming cost V 5 bases and J 0 bases, with 14 bases left between them. The CDR3 DNA reads as TGTGCCAGCAGTGGGAGGCCCGGGACAACTAATGAAAAACTGTTTTTT. Protein sequence: CASSGRPGTTNEKLFF.

This chain links TRBV21-1 with TRBJ1-6; no check of the table's D call, TRBD1, against the DNA was made. TRBV21-1 is labeled a pseudogene. The CDR3 length is 24 residues. As DNA, the CDR3 is TGTGCCAGCAGCAAAGAGGGTGGGAACAGGGGGTCAATCCGGCCAAGCTCCTATAATTCACCCCTCCACTTT. Encoded protein: CASSKEGGNRGSIRPSSYNSPLHF.

The J gene is TRBJ2-1, the V gene TRBV4-1; no clear D gene. Germline lookup yields CDR1 MGHRA and CDR2 YSYEKL. With 5 bases removed from V and 10 bases from J, the gap between germline ends came to 18 bases. This CDR3 is 14 amino acids long. The CDR3: CASSSTAGTQEQFF. CDR3 DNA sequence: TGCGCCAGCAGCTCAACCGCCGGCACCCAGGAGCAGTTCTTC.

V is TRBV5-8 and J is TRBJ1-2, with no clear D. CDR1 and CDR2 (germline): SGHTS, YDEGEE. This CDR3 contains 13 residues. Trimming pared 0 bases from V and 3 bases from J, leaving 6 bases between. The CDR3 here is CASSLEGYYGYTF. For the CDR3, the DNA is TGTGCCAGCAGCTTGGAAGGATACTATGGCTACACCTTC.